This T cell receptor beta chain was profiled in a study of T cells in localized non-small cell lung cancer. The assay was immunoSEQ multiplex PCR, and TCRdb's table has in-frame clones only and misses some. The sample records over a thousand clones, approximately 25% being singletons. The TCR comes from a male donor older than 55 with stage I lung adenocarcinoma. Sequenced material: lung tumor tissue, taken before any cancer treatment.

In nucleotides, the CDR3 is TGTGCCAGCAGCCCACTGAGGACTACCGGAGGGGAGCAGTTCTTC. Its translation is CASSPLRTTGGEQFF. The chain is built from TRBV11-3 and TRBJ2-1; D is perhaps TRBD2 (6 bases). V was trimmed by 5 bases and J by 10 bases, leaving 21 bases between them. The V gene's germline CDR1 is SGHNT and CDR2 YENEEA. The CDR3 totals 15 residues.